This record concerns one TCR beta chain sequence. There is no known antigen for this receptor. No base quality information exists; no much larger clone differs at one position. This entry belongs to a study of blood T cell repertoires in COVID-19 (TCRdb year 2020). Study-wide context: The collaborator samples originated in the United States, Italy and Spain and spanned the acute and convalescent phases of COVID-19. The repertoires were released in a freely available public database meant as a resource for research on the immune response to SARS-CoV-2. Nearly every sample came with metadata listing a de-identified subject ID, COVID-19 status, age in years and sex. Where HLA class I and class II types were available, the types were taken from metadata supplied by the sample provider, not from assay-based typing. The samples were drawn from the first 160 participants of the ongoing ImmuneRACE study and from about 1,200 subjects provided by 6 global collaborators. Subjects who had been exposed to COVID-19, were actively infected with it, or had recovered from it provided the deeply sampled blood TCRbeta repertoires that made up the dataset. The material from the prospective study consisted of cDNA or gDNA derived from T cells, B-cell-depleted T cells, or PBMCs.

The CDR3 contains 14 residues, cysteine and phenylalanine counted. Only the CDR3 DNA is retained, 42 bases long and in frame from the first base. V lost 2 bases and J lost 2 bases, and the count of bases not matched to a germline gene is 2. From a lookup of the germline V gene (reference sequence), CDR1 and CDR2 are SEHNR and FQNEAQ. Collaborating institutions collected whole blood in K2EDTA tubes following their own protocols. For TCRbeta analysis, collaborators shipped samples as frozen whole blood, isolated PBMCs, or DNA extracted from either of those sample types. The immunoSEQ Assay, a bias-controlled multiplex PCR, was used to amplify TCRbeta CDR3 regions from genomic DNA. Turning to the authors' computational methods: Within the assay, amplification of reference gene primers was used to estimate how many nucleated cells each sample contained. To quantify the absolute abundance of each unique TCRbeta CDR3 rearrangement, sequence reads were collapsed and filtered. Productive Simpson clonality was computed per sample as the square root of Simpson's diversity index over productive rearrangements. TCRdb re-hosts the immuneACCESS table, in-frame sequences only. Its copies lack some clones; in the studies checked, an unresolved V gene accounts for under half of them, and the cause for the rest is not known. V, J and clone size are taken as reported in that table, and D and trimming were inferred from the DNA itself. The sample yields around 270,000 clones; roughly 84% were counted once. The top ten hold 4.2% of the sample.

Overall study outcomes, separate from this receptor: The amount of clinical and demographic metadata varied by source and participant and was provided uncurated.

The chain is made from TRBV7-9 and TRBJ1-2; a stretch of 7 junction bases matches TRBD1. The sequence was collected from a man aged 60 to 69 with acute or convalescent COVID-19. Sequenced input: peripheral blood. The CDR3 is CASSLTTGNYGYTF. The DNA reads TGTGCCAGCAGCTTAACGACAGGGAACTATGGCTACACCTTC.